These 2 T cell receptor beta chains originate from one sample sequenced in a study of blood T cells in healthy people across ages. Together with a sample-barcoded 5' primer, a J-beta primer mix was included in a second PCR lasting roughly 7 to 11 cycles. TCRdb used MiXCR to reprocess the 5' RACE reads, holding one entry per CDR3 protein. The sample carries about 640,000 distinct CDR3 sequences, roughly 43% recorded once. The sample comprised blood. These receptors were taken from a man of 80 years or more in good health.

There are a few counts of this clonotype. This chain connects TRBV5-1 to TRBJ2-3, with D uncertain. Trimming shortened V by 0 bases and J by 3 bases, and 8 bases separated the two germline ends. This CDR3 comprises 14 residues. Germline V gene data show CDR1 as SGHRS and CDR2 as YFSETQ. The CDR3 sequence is CASSLESGTDTQYF. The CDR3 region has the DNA TGCGCCAGCAGCTTGGAGAGTGGGACAGATACGCAGTATTTT.

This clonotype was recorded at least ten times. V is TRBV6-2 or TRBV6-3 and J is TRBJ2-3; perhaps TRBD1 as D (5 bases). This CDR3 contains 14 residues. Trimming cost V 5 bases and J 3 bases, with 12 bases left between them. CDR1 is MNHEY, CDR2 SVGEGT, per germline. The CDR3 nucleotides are TGTGCCAGCAGTCCAGACAGATTGACAGATACGCAGTATTTT. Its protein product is CASSPDRLTDTQYF.